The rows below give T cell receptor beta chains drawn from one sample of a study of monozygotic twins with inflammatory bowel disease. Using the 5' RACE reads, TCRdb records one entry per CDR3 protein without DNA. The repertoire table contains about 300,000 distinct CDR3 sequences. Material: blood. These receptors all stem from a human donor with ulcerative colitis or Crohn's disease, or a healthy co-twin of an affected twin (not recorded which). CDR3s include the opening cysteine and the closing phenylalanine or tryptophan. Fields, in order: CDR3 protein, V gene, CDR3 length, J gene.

CDR3aa: CASSRQVGSGDYNEQFF; v_gene: TRBV7-2; len: 17; j_gene: TRBJ2-1
CDR3aa: CASSPGTDAWKLFF; v_gene: TRBV7-9; len: 14; j_gene: TRBJ1-4
CDR3aa: CASSSSSYQETQYF; v_gene: TRBV7-8; len: 14; j_gene: TRBJ2-5
CDR3aa: CASRGQGVTNTEAFF; v_gene: TRBV2; len: 15; j_gene: TRBJ1-1
CDR3aa: CASGLGAGSGETQYF; v_gene: TRBV27; len: 15; j_gene: TRBJ2-5
CDR3aa: CASSQRTYEQYF; v_gene: TRBV7-9; len: 12; j_gene: TRBJ2-7
CDR3aa: CASSYRRPGLGYVVWEQYF; v_gene: TRBV6-2/TRBV6-3; len: 19; j_gene: TRBJ2-7
CDR3aa: CSATPGWDEKLFF; v_gene: TRBV20-1; len: 13; j_gene: TRBJ1-4
CDR3aa: CASSSDEQGAFGLPYQFF; v_gene: TRBV5-1; len: 18; j_gene: TRBJ2-1
CDR3aa: CASSQFGWVQDYEQYF; v_gene: TRBV14; len: 16; j_gene: TRBJ2-7
CDR3aa: CSARDVDRGNQPQHF; v_gene: TRBV20-1; len: 15; j_gene: TRBJ1-5
CDR3aa: CARGSEGMTETQYF; v_gene: TRBV27; len: 14; j_gene: TRBJ2-5
CDR3aa: CASSSSWGLPTEAFF; v_gene: TRBV12-3/TRBV12-4; len: 15; j_gene: TRBJ1-1
CDR3aa: CARGLAGKQETQYF; v_gene: TRBV2; len: 14; j_gene: TRBJ2-5
CDR3aa: CASSLSGQLNQPQHF; v_gene: TRBV12-3/TRBV12-4; len: 15; j_gene: TRBJ1-5
CDR3aa: CASSPGQFQETQYF; v_gene: TRBV11-2; len: 14; j_gene: TRBJ2-5
CDR3aa: CATHREGNTIYF; v_gene: TRBV7-2; len: 12; j_gene: TRBJ1-3
CDR3aa: CAWSGGDRGYREQYF; v_gene: TRBV30; len: 15; j_gene: TRBJ2-7
CDR3aa: CSARAGNGYTF; v_gene: TRBV20-1; len: 11; j_gene: TRBJ1-2
CDR3aa: CASSQTSGGGTGQFF; v_gene: TRBV3-1; len: 15; j_gene: TRBJ2-1
CDR3aa: CASSLSGPDTQYF; v_gene: TRBV7-9; len: 13; j_gene: TRBJ2-3
CDR3aa: CAWSARAQETQYF; v_gene: TRBV30; len: 13; j_gene: TRBJ2-5
CDR3aa: CASSLISVKGTEAFF; v_gene: TRBV7-2; len: 15; j_gene: TRBJ1-1
CDR3aa: CAWSGGAYEQYF; v_gene: TRBV30; len: 12; j_gene: TRBJ2-7
CDR3aa: CSATRPPYNEQFF; v_gene: TRBV29-1; len: 13; j_gene: TRBJ2-1
CDR3aa: CASSRYNRGVRSGANVLTF; v_gene: TRBV3-1; len: 19; j_gene: TRBJ2-6
CDR3aa: CASSPQGSYNSPLHF; v_gene: TRBV18; len: 15; j_gene: TRBJ1-6
CDR3aa: CASSEAPGSNYGYTF; v_gene: TRBV4-3; len: 15; j_gene: TRBJ1-2
CDR3aa: CAIERQAGHNEQFF; v_gene: TRBV10-3; len: 14; j_gene: TRBJ2-1
CDR3aa: CASSLDPSPNTQYF; v_gene: TRBV7-3; len: 14; j_gene: TRBJ2-3
CDR3aa: CASSLDDDIQYF; v_gene: TRBV7-2; len: 12; j_gene: TRBJ2-4
CDR3aa: CASSQVVLGGASAETQYF; v_gene: TRBV3-1; len: 18; j_gene: TRBJ2-5
CDR3aa: CSARPLGNQPQHF; v_gene: TRBV20-1; len: 13; j_gene: TRBJ1-5
CDR3aa: CSARRGPDGANTGELFF; v_gene: TRBV20-1; len: 17; j_gene: TRBJ2-2
CDR3aa: CASSYREENEQFF; v_gene: TRBV6-5; len: 13; j_gene: TRBJ2-1
CDR3aa: CASSQGDGRYRFF; v_gene: TRBV3-1; len: 13; j_gene: TRBJ2-1
CDR3aa: CATSDGVKQFF; v_gene: TRBV24-1; len: 11; j_gene: TRBJ2-1
CDR3aa: CASSPLGQATNEKLFF; v_gene: TRBV7-2; len: 16; j_gene: TRBJ1-4
CDR3aa: CASRKDYTDTQYF; v_gene: TRBV7-2; len: 13; j_gene: TRBJ2-3
CDR3aa: CASTRRAGELFF; v_gene: TRBV19; len: 12; j_gene: TRBJ2-2
CDR3aa: CASSLDPSGFGEQFF; v_gene: TRBV11-2; len: 15; j_gene: TRBJ2-1
CDR3aa: CASRDLLETQYF; v_gene: TRBV2; len: 12; j_gene: TRBJ2-5
CDR3aa: CASSLPDREASPLHF; v_gene: TRBV5-1; len: 15; j_gene: TRBJ1-6
CDR3aa: CASSQKAEGFYYNEQFF; v_gene: TRBV4-3; len: 17; j_gene: TRBJ2-1
CDR3aa: CASSTRYRPTGELFF; v_gene: TRBV7-2; len: 15; j_gene: TRBJ2-2
CDR3aa: CASSLSGAGANVLTF; v_gene: TRBV12-3/TRBV12-4; len: 15; j_gene: TRBJ2-6
CDR3aa: CAIRDRHYTEAFF; v_gene: TRBV10-3; len: 13; j_gene: TRBJ1-1
CDR3aa: CASSLVGHPNQPQHF; v_gene: TRBV7-9; len: 15; j_gene: TRBJ1-5
CDR3aa: CASHEWGYSAFF; v_gene: TRBV6-1; len: 12; j_gene: TRBJ1-1
CDR3aa: CSVDGGGTDTQYF; v_gene: TRBV29-1; len: 13; j_gene: TRBJ2-3
CDR3aa: CASSRSGEETQYF; v_gene: TRBV12-3/TRBV12-4; len: 13; j_gene: TRBJ2-5
CDR3aa: CASSLQGGSSYEQYF; v_gene: TRBV7-2; len: 15; j_gene: TRBJ2-7
CDR3aa: CASDRGGVNTEAFF; v_gene: TRBV7-9; len: 14; j_gene: TRBJ1-1
CDR3aa: CASSSGPPSGDGFNEQFF; v_gene: TRBV11-2; len: 18; j_gene: TRBJ2-1
CDR3aa: CAISESAPSQGDTQYF; v_gene: TRBV10-3; len: 16; j_gene: TRBJ2-3
CDR3aa: CASRSTGGAEAFF; v_gene: TRBV12-3/TRBV12-4; len: 13; j_gene: TRBJ1-1
CDR3aa: CASSEGTVSNQPQHF; v_gene: TRBV2; len: 15; j_gene: TRBJ1-5
CDR3aa: CASTLLQGSRTEAFF; v_gene: TRBV12-3/TRBV12-4; len: 15; j_gene: TRBJ1-1